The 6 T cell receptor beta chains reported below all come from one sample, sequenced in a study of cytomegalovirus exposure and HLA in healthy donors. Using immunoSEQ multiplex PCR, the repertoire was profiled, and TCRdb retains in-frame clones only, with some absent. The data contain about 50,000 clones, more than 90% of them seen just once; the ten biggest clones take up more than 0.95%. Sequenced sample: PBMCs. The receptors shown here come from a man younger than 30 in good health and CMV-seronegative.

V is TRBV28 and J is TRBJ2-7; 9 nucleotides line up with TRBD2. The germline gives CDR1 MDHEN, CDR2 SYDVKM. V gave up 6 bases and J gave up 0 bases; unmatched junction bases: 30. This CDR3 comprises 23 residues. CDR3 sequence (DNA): TGTGCCAGCAGCCCCGAGGGGGTGAAAACCATAACTAGCGGGTCTACCTACTCCTACGAGCAGTACTTC. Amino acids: CASSPEGVKTITSGSTYSYEQYF. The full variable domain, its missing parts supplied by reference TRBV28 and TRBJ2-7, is DVKVTQSSRYLVKRTGEKVFLECVQDMDHENMFWYRQDPGLGLRLIYFSYDVKMKEKGDIPEGYSVSREKKERFSLILESASTNQTSMYLCASSPEGVKTITSGSTYSYEQYFGPGTRLTVT.

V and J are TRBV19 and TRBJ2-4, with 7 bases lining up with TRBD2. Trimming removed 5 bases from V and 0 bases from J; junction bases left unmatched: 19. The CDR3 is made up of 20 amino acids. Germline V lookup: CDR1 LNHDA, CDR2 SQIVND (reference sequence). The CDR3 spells CASSAFSSGAAPSAKNIQYF. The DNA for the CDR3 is TGTGCCAGTAGTGCCTTCTCTAGCGGCGCCGCACCTTCAGCCAAAAACATTCAGTACTTC.

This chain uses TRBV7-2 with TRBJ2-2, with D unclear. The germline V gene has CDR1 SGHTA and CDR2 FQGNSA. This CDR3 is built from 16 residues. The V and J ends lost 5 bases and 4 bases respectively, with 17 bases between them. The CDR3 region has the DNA TGTGCCAGCAGCCCACTGGTCAGACACGGCACCGGGGAGCTGTTTTTT. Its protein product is CASSPLVRHGTGELFF.

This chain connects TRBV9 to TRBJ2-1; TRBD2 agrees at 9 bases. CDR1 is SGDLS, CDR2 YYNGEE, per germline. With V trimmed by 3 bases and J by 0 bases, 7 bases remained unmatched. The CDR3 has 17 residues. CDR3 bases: TGTGCCAGCAGCGCGAGACTAGCGGCAAGCTCCTACAATGAGCAGTTCTTC. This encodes CASSARLAASSYNEQFF.

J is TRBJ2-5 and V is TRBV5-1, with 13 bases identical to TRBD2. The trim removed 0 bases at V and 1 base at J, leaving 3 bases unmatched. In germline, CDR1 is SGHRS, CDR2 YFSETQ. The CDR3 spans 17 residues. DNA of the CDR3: TGCGCCAGCAGCTTGGTACTAGCGGGAGGGTTCCAAGAGACCCAGTACTTC. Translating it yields CASSLVLAGGFQETQYF.

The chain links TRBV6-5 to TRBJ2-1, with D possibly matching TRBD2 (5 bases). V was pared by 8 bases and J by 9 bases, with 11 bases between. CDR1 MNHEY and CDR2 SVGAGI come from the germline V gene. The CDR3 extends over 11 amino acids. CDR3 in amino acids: CASLRGTEQFF. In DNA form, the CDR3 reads TGTGCCAGCCTTCGGGGAACTGAGCAGTTCTTC.